The text below deals with one T cell receptor (beta chain). Its antigen is undetermined. These data originate in a study of cytomegalovirus exposure and HLA in healthy donors. Background on the study: A preliminary data release comprised roughly 80 million unique TCRs obtained from HLA-typed donors.

This PCR relied on a set of 60 Vbeta primers and 13 Jbeta primers. The data were produced by immunoSEQ multiplex PCR, yet TCRdb's version contains in-frame clones alone and is incomplete. This sample has 90,000 to 120,000 clones; around 83% occur once, and the top ten carry around 1.2%. Healthy people donating bone marrow made up the donors. This CDR3 region has 15 residues. Germline V gene sequence: CDR1 MNHEY, CDR2 SMNVEV (reference sequence). Study-wide findings and caveats: Association of a missense DCLRE1C variant with TCR beta V- and J-gene trimming was reported in a later analysis. Earlier analysis looked at TCR beta V segments, and most were productive about 90% or about 30% of the time.

The clonotype was recovered from a woman between 18 and 29 years old in good health and CMV-seronegative. This rearrangement joins TRBV27 to TRBJ2-5, with a weak D call TRBD1 (6 bases). With the DNA end fitting TRBJ2-7 better, the J assignment may be wrong. The sequenced sample was PBMCs. CDR3 loop: CASSTQTGYRSEQYF. CDR3 sequence (DNA): TGTGCCAGCAGTACCCAGACAGGTTACCGCTCCGAGCAGTACTTC.